This T cell receptor (beta chain) was identified during a study of regulatory T cells in long-lasting Graves disease. The CDR3 consists of 17 residues. CDR1 MNHNS and CDR2 SASEGT come from the germline V gene. V lost 2 bases and J 1 base, leaving 14 bases between the germline ends. The TCR beta library used iRepertoire HTBI primers with Arm-PCR amplification of CDR3. TCRdb processed the multiplex PCR reads anew with MiXCR; each CDR3 protein has one entry. The sample carries 500,000 to 700,000 distinct CDR3 sequences, about 30% recorded once. Time point in this sample: persistent/refractory GD, antithyroid drugs over 5 years with positive TRAb. PBMC-derived RNA was used for the TCR library.

The sequence was obtained from a female donor with Graves disease. Material: peripheral blood mononuclear cells (PBMCs), obtained when the disease was refractory, from a patient treated with antithyroid drugs. The chain joins TRBV6-1 to TRBJ2-2; tentatively, D is TRBD2 (5 bases). The CDR3: CASSESWGVENTGELFF. For the CDR3, the DNA is TGTGCCAGCAGTGAATCTTGGGGAGTAGAGAACACCGGGGAGCTGTTTTTT.